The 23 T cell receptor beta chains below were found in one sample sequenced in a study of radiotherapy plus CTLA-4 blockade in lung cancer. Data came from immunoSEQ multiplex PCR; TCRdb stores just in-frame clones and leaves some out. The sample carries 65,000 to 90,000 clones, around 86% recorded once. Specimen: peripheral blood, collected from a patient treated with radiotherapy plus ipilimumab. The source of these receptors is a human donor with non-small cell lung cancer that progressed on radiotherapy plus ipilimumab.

CDR3 sequence: CASRTTSGKIGEQYV. Here the CDR3 DNA reads TGTGCCAGCAGGACGACTAGCGGGAAAATCGGAGAGCAGTACGTC. The gene calls are TRBV6-1 and TRBJ2-7; the match to TRBD2 covers 11 bases. The junction had 11 bases not matched to a gene; V was cut back by 6 bases and J by 7 bases. There are 15 residues in the CDR3. Germline V gene sequence: CDR1 MNHNS, CDR2 SASEGT.

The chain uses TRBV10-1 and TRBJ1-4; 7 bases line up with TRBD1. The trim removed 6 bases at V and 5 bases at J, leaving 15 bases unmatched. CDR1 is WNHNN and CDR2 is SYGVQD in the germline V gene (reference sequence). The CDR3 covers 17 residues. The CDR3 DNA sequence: TGCGCCAGCAGCGTGGGGTTCCGGGACAGACGGAATGAAAAACTGTTTTTT. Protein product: CASSVGFRDRRNEKLFF.

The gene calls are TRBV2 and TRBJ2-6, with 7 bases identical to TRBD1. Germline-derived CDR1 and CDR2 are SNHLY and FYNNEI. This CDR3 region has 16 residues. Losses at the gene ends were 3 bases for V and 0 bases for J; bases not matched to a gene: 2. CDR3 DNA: TGTGCCAGCAGTGAGACAGGGTCCTCTGGGGCCAACGTCCTGACTTTC. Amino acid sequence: CASSETGSSGANVLTF. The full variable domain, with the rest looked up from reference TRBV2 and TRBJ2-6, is EPEVTQTPSHQVTQMGQEVILRCVPISNHLYFYWYRQILGQKVEFLVSFYNNEISEKSEIFDDQFSVERPDGSNFTLKIRSTKLEDSAMYFCASSETGSSGANVLTFGAGSRLTVL.

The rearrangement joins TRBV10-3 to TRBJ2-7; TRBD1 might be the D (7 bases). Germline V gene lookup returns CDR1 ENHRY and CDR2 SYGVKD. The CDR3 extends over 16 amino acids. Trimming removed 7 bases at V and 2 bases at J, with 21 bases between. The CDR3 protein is CAIKTRDREAAYEQYV. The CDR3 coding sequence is TGTGCCATCAAGACGCGTGACAGGGAGGCAGCCTACGAGCAGTACGTC.

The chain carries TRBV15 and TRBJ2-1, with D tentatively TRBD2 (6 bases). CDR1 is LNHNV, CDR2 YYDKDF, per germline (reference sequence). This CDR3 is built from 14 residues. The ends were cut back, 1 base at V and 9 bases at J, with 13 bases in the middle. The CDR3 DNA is TGTGCCACCAGCAGAGCGGGAGTCGCAGTTGAGCAGTTCTTC. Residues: CATSRAGVAVEQFF. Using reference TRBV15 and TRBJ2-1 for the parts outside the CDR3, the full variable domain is DAMVIQNPRYQVTQFGKPVTLSCSQTLNHNVMYWYQQKSSQAPKLLFHYYDKDFNNEADTPDNFQSRRPNTSFCFLDIRSPGLGDTAMYLCATSRAGVAVEQFFGPGTRLTVL.

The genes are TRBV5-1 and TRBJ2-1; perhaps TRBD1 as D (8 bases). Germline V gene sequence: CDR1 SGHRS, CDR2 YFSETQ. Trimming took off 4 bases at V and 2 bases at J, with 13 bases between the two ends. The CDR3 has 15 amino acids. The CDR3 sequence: CASSLTGGAYNEQFF. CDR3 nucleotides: TGCGCCAGCAGCCTAACAGGGGGGGCCTACAATGAGCAGTTCTTC.

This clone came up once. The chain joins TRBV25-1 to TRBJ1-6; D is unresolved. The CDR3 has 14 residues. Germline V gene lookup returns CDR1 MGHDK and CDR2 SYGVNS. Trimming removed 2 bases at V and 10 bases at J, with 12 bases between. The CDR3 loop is CASSEDVDGSPLHF. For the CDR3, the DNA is TGTGCCAGCAGTGAAGATGTAGACGGGTCACCCCTCCACTTT.

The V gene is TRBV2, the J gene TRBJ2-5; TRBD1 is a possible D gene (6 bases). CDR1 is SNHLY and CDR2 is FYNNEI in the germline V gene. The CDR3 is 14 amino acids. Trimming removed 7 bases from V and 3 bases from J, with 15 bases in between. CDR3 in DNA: TGTGCCAGCACCTGGGACACTACGAAAGAGACCCAGTACTTC. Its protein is CASTWDTTKETQYF.

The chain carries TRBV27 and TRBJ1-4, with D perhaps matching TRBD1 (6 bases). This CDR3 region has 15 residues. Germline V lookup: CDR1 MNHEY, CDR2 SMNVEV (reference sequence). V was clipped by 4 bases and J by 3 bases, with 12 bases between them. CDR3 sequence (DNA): TGTGCCAGCAGTTACCGGGGGGCAGCTAATGAAAAACTGTTTTTT. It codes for CASSYRGAANEKLFF.

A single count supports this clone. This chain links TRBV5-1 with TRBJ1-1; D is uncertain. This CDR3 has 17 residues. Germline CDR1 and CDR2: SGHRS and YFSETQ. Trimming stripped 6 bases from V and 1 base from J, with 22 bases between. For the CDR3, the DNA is TGCGCCAGCAACGAGAATCCCATCACACCGAAGAACACTGAAGCTTTCTTT. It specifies CASNENPITPKNTEAFF.

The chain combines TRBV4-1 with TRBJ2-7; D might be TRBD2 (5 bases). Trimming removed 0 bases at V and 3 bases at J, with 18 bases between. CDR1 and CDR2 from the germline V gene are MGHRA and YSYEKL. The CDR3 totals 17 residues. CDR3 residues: CASSQDLLRASHYEQYF. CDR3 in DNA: TGCGCCAGCAGCCAAGATCTGTTGCGGGCCTCCCACTACGAGCAGTACTTC.

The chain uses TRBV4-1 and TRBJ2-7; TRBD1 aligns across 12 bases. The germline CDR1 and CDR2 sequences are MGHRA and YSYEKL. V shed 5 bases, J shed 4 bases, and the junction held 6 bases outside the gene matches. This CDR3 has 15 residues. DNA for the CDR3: TGCGCCAGCAGCTATCCGGGACAGGGGGCGTACGAGCAGTACTTC. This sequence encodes CASSYPGQGAYEQYF.

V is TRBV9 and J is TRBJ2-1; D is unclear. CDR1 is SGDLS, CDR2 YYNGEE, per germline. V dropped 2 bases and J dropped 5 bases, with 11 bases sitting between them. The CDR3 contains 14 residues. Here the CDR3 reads CASSVTTVNNEQFF. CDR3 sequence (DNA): TGTGCCAGCAGCGTGACAACGGTGAACAATGAGCAGTTCTTC.

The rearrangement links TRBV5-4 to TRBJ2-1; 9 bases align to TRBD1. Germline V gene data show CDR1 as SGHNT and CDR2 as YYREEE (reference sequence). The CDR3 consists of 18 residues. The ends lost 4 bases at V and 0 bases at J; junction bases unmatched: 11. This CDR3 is CASSRTGELRSSYNEQFF. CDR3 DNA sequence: TGTGCCAGCAGCCGGACAGGGGAACTCCGGAGCTCCTACAATGAGCAGTTCTTC.

CDR3 DNA: TGTGCCAGCAGTCTGGACAGGATAACCTACGAGCAGTACTTC. Translated: CASSLDRITYEQYF. V is TRBV2 and J is TRBJ2-7, with 7 bases matching TRBD1. There are 14 residues in the CDR3. Germline V lookup: CDR1 SNHLY, CDR2 FYNNEI. Losses at the gene ends were 5 bases for V and 2 bases for J; bases not matched to a gene: 6.

CDR3 sequence (DNA): TGTGCCAGTAGCGCCGGGCCCCAGGCTCTATACGAGCAGTACTTC. Translating it yields CASSAGPQALYEQYF. The chain recombines TRBV19 with TRBJ2-7; D gene ambiguous. The CDR3 length is 15 residues. In germline, CDR1 is LNHDA, CDR2 SQIVND (reference sequence). The V and J ends lost 6 bases and 4 bases respectively, with 19 bases between them.

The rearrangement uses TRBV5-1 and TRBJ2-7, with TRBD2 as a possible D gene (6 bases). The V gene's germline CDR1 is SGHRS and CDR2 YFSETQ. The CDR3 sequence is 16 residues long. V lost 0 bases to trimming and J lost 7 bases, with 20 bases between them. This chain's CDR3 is CASSLVGISGLWEQYF. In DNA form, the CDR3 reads TGCGCCAGCAGCTTGGTTGGTATTAGCGGCCTCTGGGAGCAGTACTTC.

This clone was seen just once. The CDR3 nucleotides are TGCGCCAGCAGCTTGGGAGCCCGAAAGGTGGGAGAAGAGACCCAGTACTTC. Amino acids: CASSLGARKVGEETQYF. V and J are TRBV5-1 and TRBJ2-5, with a possible D match to TRBD2 (5 bases). CDR1 and CDR2 (germline): SGHRS, YFSETQ. The CDR3 is 17 amino acids. V gave up 0 bases and J gave up 3 bases, with 18 bases separating them.

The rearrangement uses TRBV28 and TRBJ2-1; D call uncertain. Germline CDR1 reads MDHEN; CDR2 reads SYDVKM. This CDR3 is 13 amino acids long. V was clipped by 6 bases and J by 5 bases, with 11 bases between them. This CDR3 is CASSNARNNEQFF. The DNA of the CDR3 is TGTGCCAGCAGCAACGCGCGCAACAATGAGCAGTTCTTC.

The CDR3 spells CSARLENTIYF. The CDR3 nucleotides are TGCAGTGCTCGACTGGAAAACACCATATATTTT. This chain joins TRBV20-1 and TRBJ1-3; D is uncertain. The ends were cut back, 5 bases at V and 6 bases at J, with 8 bases in the middle. Germline assignment: CDR1 DFQATT and CDR2 SNEGSKA (reference sequence). The CDR3 extends over 11 amino acids.

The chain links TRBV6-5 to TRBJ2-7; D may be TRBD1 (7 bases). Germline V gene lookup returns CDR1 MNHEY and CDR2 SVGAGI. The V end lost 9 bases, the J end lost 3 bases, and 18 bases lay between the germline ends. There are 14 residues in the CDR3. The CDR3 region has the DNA TGTGCCAGTCAACTCCAGGGGGGAGGCTACGAGCAGTACTTC. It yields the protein CASQLQGGGYEQYF.

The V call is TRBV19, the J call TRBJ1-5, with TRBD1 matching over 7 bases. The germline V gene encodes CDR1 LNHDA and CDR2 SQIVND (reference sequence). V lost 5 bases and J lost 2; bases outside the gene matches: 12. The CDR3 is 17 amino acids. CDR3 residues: CASSLGQDIDGNQPQHF. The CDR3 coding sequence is TGTGCCAGTAGTCTAGGACAGGACATCGACGGCAATCAGCCCCAGCATTTT.

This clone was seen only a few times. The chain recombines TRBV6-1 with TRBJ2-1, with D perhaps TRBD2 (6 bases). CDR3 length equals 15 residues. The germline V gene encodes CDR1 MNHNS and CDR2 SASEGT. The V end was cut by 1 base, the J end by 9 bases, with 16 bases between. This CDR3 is CASSEVSGVGAEQFF. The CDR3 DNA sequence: TGTGCCAGCAGTGAAGTGTCGGGAGTTGGAGCTGAGCAGTTCTTC.